The 8 T cell receptor beta chains below all came from one sample that was sequenced in a study of cytomegalovirus exposure and HLA in healthy donors. The PCR employed 60 Vbeta primers together with 13 Jbeta primers. Data came from immunoSEQ multiplex PCR; TCRdb stores just in-frame clones and leaves some out. The repertoire holds 150,000 to 200,000 clones, with 60% to 80% as singletons. The sample was PBMCs. The receptors originated from a man in his fifties or sixties in good health and CMV-seropositive.

This clone was seen a single time. The rearrangement links TRBV7-9 to TRBJ2-1; D is ambiguous. V gave up 5 bases and J gave up 0 bases, with 17 bases separating them. Germline lookup yields CDR1 SEHNR and CDR2 FQNEAQ (reference sequence). The CDR3 is 17 residues long. The CDR3 nucleotides are TGTGCCAGCAGCCCTAGTGGGTCCCCCGCCTCCTACAATGAGCAGTTCTTC. Its translation is CASSPSGSPASYNEQFF.

This clone was detected only a few times. The gene calls are TRBV9 and TRBJ2-1; 8 nucleotides align to TRBD2. Germline V lookup: CDR1 SGDLS, CDR2 YYNGEE. The ends lost 2 bases at V and 9 bases at J; junction bases unmatched: 10. This CDR3 contains 15 residues. The CDR3 protein is CASSVTGGAGGEQFF. CDR3 sequence (DNA): TGTGCCAGCAGCGTCACGGGGGGGGCCGGTGGTGAGCAGTTCTTC.

The rearrangement joins TRBV6-6 to TRBJ1-6; possibly TRBD1 for D (5 bases). V was trimmed by 6 bases and J by 7 bases, leaving 16 bases between them. This CDR3 is 15 amino acids long. Per germline, CDR1 MNHNY and CDR2 SVGAGI (reference sequence). The CDR3 loop is CASSLSGTVNSPLHF. The CDR3 nucleotides are TGTGCCAGCAGCTTATCTGGGACTGTAAATTCACCCCTCCACTTT.

The rearrangement joins TRBV9 to TRBJ1-2; 8 nucleotides align to TRBD1. The CDR3 runs to 15 residues. Losses at the gene ends were 3 bases for V and 7 bases for J; bases not matched to a gene: 11. Germline V gene sequence: CDR1 SGDLS, CDR2 YYNGEE. CDR3 region: CASSDSRGHVGGYTF. CDR3 bases: TGTGCCAGCAGCGACTCCAGGGGGCATGTTGGTGGCTACACCTTC.

This clone showed up just once. The chain employs TRBV19 and TRBJ2-4; D might be TRBD2 (6 bases). V was pared by 1 base and J by 2 bases, with 15 bases between. Per the germline V gene, CDR1 is LNHDA and CDR2 is SQIVND (reference sequence). This CDR3 comprises 17 residues. CDR3 nucleotide sequence: TGTGCCAGTAGTATAGGGTACGGGGGAAGGACCAAAAACATTCAGTACTTC. Translated, it gives CASSIGYGGRTKNIQYF. Combining the CDR3 with reference TRBV19 and TRBJ2-4 gives the whole variable domain DGGITQSPKYLFRKEGQNVTLSCEQNLNHDAMYWYRQDPGQGLRLIYYSQIVNDFQKGDIAEGYSVSREKKESFPLTVTSAQKNPTAFYLCASSIGYGGRTKNIQYFGAGTRLSVL.

J is TRBJ1-4 and V is TRBV27; D remains unclear. The CDR3 is made up of 14 amino acids. V was pared by 5 bases and J by 4 bases, with 11 bases between. The V gene's germline CDR1 is MNHEY and CDR2 SMNVEV (reference sequence). This CDR3 reads CASSGGYFNEKLFF. Written as DNA, the CDR3 is TGTGCCAGCAGTGGCGGTTACTTTAATGAAAAACTGTTTTTT.

This chain joins TRBV6-1 and TRBJ2-7; no firm D call. CDR1 and CDR2 (germline): MNHNS, SASEGT. The ends were cut back, 6 bases at V and 0 bases at J, with 12 bases in the middle. The CDR3 has 14 amino acids. DNA for the CDR3: TGTGCCAGCAGAGGAGACGGTATCTCCTACGAGCAGTACTTC. Translating gives CASRGDGISYEQYF.

V is TRBV19 and J is TRBJ2-5, with a possible D match to TRBD2 (7 bases). Germline values: CDR1 LNHDA, CDR2 SQIVND (reference sequence). The CDR3 covers 15 residues. V gave up 2 bases and J gave up 1 base, with 11 bases separating them. As DNA, the CDR3 is TGTGCCAGTAGTATAACCGGGGGGCCCCAAGAGACCCAGTACTTC. Translating it yields CASSITGGPQETQYF. Full variable domain (missing parts from reference TRBV19 and TRBJ2-5): DGGITQSPKYLFRKEGQNVTLSCEQNLNHDAMYWYRQDPGQGLRLIYYSQIVNDFQKGDIAEGYSVSREKKESFPLTVTSAQKNPTAFYLCASSITGGPQETQYFGPGTRLLVL.